This T cell receptor beta chain was identified in a study of radiotherapy plus CTLA-4 blockade in lung cancer. Produced via immunoSEQ multiplex PCR; TCRdb's table is partial and in-frame only. The sample lists 55,000 to 70,000 clones, 70% to 80% seen once, with about 15% in the top ten. About this clone: Antigen: not known.

Germline CDR1 reads LNHDA; CDR2 reads SQIVND (reference sequence). The CDR3 length is 17 residues. Between the trimmed V and J ends, which lost 4 bases and 2 bases, there was a span of 20 bases. Findings and caveats of the study: Clones derived from tumor TCRs expanded in blood after radiotherapy plus ipilimumab.

The J gene is TRBJ1-2, the V gene TRBV19; TRBD1 is a possible D gene (6 bases). This receptor was taken from a human donor with non-small cell lung cancer who had a complete response to radiotherapy plus ipilimumab. The sample was peripheral blood, taken from a patient treated with radiotherapy plus ipilimumab. The CDR3 region has the DNA TGTGCCAGTAGTACGACCTGGACACGCGGGGGCAACTATGGCTACACCTTC. Translation: CASSTTWTRGGNYGYTF.